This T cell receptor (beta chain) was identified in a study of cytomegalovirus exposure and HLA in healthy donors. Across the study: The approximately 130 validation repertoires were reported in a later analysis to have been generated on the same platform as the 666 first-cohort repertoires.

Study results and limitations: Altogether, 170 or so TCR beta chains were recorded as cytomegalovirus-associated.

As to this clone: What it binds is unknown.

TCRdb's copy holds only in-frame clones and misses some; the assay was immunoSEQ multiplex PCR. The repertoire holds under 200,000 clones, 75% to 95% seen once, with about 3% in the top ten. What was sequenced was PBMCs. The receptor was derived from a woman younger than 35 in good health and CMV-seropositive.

The CDR3 DNA is TGTGCCCTGGGTAGCTCTAGCACAGATACGCAGTATTTT. Its protein is CALGSSSTDTQYF. The V call is TRBV30, the J call TRBJ2-3; D is uncertain. Germline CDR1 and CDR2: GTSNPN and SVGIG (reference sequence). The CDR3 runs to 13 residues. The germline V and J ends were trimmed by 8 bases and 0 bases, with 12 bases remaining between them.